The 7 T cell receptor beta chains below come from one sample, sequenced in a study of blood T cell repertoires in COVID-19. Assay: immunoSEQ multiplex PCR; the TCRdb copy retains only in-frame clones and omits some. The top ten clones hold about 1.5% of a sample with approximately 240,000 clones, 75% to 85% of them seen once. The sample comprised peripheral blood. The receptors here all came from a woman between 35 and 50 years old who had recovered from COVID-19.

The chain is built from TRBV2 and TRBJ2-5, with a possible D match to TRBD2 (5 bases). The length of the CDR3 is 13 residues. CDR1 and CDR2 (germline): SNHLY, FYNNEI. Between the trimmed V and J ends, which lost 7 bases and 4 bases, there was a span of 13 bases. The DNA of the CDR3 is TGTGCCAGCATCAAACTAGAAGGAGAGACCCAGTACTTC. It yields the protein CASIKLEGETQYF.

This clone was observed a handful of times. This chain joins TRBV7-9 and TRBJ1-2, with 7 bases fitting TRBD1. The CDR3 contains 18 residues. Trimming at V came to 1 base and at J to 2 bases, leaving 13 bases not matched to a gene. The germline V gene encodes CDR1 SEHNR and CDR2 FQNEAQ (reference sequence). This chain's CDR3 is CASSLDFGFGQANYGYTF. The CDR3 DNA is TGTGCCAGCAGCTTAGATTTCGGATTCGGACAGGCCAACTATGGCTACACCTTC.

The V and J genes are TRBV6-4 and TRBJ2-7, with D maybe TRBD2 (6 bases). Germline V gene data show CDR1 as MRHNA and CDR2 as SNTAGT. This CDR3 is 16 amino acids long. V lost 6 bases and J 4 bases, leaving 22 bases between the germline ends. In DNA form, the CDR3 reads TGTGCCAGCAGACCCGTCCGGGACCCAGGAGGGTACGAGCAGTACTTC. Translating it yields CASRPVRDPGGYEQYF.

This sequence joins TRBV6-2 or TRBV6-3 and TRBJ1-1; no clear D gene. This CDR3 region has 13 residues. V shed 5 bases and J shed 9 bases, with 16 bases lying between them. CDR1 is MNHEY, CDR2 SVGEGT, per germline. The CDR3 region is CASSPSGILQAFF. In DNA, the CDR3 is TGTGCCAGCAGTCCCTCCGGGATACTCCAAGCTTTCTTT.

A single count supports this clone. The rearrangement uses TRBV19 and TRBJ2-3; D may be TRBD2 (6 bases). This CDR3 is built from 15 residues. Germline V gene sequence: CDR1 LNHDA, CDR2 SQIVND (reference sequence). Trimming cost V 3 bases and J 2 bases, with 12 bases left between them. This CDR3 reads CASSMLSGYTDTQYF. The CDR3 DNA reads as TGTGCCAGTAGTATGCTTAGCGGCTACACAGATACGCAGTATTTT. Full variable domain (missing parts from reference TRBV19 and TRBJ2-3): DGGITQSPKYLFRKEGQNVTLSCEQNLNHDAMYWYRQDPGQGLRLIYYSQIVNDFQKGDIAEGYSVSREKKESFPLTVTSAQKNPTAFYLCASSMLSGYTDTQYFGPGTRLTVL.

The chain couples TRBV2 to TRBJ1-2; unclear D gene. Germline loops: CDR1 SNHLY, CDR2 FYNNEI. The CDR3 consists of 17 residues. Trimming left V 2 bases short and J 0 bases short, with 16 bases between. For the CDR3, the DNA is TGTGCCAGCAGTGAATTTCTTGACGCCGGAGCTAACTATGGCTACACCTTC. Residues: CASSEFLDAGANYGYTF.

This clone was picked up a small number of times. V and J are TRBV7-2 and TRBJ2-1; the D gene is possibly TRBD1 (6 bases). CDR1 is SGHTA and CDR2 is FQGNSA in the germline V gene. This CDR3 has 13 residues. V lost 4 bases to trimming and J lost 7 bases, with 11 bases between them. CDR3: CASSYHRGNEQFF. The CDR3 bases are TGTGCCAGCAGCTACCATAGGGGGAATGAGCAGTTCTTC. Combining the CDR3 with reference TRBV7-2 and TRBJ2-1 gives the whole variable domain GAGVSQSPSNKVTEKGKDVELRCDPISGHTALYWYRQSLGQGLEFLIYFQGNSAPDKSGLPSDRFSAERTGGSVSTLTIQRTQQEDSAVYLCASSYHRGNEQFFGPGTRLTVL.